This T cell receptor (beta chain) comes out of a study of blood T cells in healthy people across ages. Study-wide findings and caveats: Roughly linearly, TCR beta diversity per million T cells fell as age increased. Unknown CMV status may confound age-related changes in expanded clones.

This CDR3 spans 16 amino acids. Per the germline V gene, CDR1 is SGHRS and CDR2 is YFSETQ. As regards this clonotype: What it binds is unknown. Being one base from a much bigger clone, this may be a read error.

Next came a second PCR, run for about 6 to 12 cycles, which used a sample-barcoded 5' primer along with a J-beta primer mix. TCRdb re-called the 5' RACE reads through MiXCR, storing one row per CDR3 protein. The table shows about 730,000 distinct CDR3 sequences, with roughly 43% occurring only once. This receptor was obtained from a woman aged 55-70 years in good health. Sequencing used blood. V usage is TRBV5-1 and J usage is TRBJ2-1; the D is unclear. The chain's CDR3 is CASSPNGRSSYDEQFF. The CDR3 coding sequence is TGCGCCAGCAGCCCTAATGGACGGAGCTCCTACGATGAGCAGTTCTTC.